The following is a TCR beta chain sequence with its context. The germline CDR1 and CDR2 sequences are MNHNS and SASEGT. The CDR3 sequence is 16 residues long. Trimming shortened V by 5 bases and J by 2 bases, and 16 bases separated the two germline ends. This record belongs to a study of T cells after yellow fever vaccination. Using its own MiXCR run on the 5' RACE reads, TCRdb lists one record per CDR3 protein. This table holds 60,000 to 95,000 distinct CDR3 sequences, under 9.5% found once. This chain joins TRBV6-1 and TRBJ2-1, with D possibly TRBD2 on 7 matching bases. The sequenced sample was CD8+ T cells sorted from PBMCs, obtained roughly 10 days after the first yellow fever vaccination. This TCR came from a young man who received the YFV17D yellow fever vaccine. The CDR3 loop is CASSPTGGAAYNEQFF. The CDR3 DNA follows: TGTGCCAGCAGTCCGACTGGGGGGGCCGCCTACAATGAGCAGTTCTTC.